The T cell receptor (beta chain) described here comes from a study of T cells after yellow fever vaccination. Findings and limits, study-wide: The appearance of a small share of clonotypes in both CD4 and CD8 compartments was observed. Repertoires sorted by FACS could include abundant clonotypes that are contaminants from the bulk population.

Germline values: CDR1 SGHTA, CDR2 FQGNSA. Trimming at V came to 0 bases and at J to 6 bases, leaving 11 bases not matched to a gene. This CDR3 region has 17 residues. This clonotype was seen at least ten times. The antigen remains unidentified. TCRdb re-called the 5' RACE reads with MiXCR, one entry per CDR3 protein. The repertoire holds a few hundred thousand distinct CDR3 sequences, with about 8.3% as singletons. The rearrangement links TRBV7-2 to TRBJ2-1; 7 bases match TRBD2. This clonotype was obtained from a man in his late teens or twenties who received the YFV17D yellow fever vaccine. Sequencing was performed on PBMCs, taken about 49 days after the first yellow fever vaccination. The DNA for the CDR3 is TGTGCCAGCAGCTTAGCGTCCGGCGGGGGTGGTAGCAATGAGCAGTTCTTC. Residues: CASSLASGGGGSNEQFF.